Sequencing of this T cell receptor beta chain was carried out in a study of blood T cells in healthy people across ages (dated by TCRdb to the mid-2010s). General notes on the study: In model experiments, template switching captured about one uniquely barcoded TCR beta cDNA molecule for every two T cells. Age-related changes in TCR beta repertoire diversity were measured in the study by deep sequencing normalized with unique cDNA molecular identifiers. Donors were grouped into four age groups: young (average roughly 17 years), middle-aged (roughly 38), aged (around 56) and long-lived (roughly 80). To avoid experimental bias, donors of different ages were randomly spread across the sequencing lanes. The study analyzed two additional independent replicas of 1 million unique cDNA reads from the same blood draw for two donors, one aged 18 to 30 and one aged 80 or older.

Regarding this clonotype: Its target antigen remains unknown. No much larger clone exists at a distance of one base, and base qualities are not known.

The germline V gene (reference sequence) sets CDR1 to GTSNPN and CDR2 to SVGIG. V loses 3 bases, J loses 12 bases, and the germline ends lie 14 bases apart. The CDR3 sequence holds 11 residues, the cysteine and phenylalanine included. CDR3 DNA is the only sequence kept; it has 33 bases, read in frame from the first base. The approximately 41 donors, aged about 6 to 95 years, were systemically healthy Caucasian individuals from Russia. Each donor gave ten milliliters of peripheral blood, drawn into EDTA-treated Vacutainer tubes. Ficoll-Paque density-gradient centrifugation was used to isolate PBMCs, with at least 6.5 million per sample. Total RNA, at least 6 micrograms per sample, was extracted from PBMCs with Trizol reagent. The percentages of naive CD45RAhigh/CD27high T cells were determined by flow cytometry on a PBMC aliquot from every donor. What the authors observed across the whole study: Because donor CMV infection status was unknown, age-related changes in expanded clonotypes were potentially confounded. Compared with the aged group, the long-lived group had more naive CD4+ T cells, fewer expanded clones and increased TCR diversity, a pattern suggesting age selection. Because profiling used bulk unsorted PBMCs, naive and antigen-experienced compartments could not be compared conclusively. Observed TCR beta diversity per million T cells fell roughly linearly with age, and a significant reduction was already apparent by age around 40. The percentage of naive T cells measured by flow cytometry correlated strongly with observed TCR beta diversity. Estimates of total diversity from one million sequenced T cells were regarded as lower bounds and underestimates.

Libraries were made using 5' RACE. The run used an Illumina HiSeq 2500. A second PCR of about 6 to 11 cycles was run with a J-beta primer mix and a sample-barcoded 5' primer. A template-switch 5' adaptor carrying 12 random nucleotides introduced a unique molecular identifier onto each TCR beta cDNA molecule. Each sample yielded at least 3 million CDR3-containing paired-end reads. All of the RNA was converted into first-strand cDNA using the Mint cDNA synthesis kit, with a TRBC-specific oligonucleotide serving as the primer. All cDNA was treated with uracil-DNA glycosylase and then went through a first 18-cycle PCR with the universal primers M1SS and BC2_uni_R. As for the original processing: For normalization, 1 million high-quality reads, each with a distinct molecular identifier, were randomly selected from each sample. Reads sharing molecular identifiers were discarded rather than binned into consensus sequences. MiTCR, run with a Q25 quality threshold and the strictest error-elimination algorithm, handled CDR3 identification, clonotype clustering and error correction. Lower-bound total TCR beta diversity was estimated with a nonparametric unseen species model using Euler transformation. TCRdb applied fastp at Q25 and MiXCR to the public reads, then kept only in-frame beta chains. Every entry covers one CDR3 protein and lists the most common genes and DNA from its rows. TCRdb assigned the V and J calls; the authors' analysis was not used. The sample data list around 1,700,000 distinct CDR3 sequences, and about 30% of these were observed just once. Roughly 8.2% of the sample is in the top ten clones.

This clonotype was obtained from a woman aged 25 to 39 in good health. The sample was blood. The sequence is built from TRBV30 and TRBJ1-2; no D gene call is confident. The CDR3 protein: CAWRDRGGNTF. The sequenced DNA is TGTGCCTGGAGGGACCGCGGCGGTAACACCTTC.